This entry describes one T cell receptor beta chain. In the 2 weeks before study entry, exposed participants met a COVID-19 case, which was PCR-confirmed or clinician-diagnosed. The assay was immunoSEQ multiplex PCR, and TCRdb's table has in-frame clones only and misses some. The sample lists 120,000 to 150,000 clones, about 80% occurring once. The CDR3 runs to 14 residues. V lost 7 bases and J lost 5, with 16 bases in between. Germline CDR1 MDHEN, CDR2 SYDVKM. The sample is drawn from a study of blood T cell repertoires in COVID-19. The chain employs TRBV28 and TRBJ2-3, with D perhaps matching TRBD2 (5 bases). The sample comprised PBMCs or T cells enriched from blood (not recorded which). This TCR came from a woman aged 18-29 years who had been exposed to COVID-19. CDR3 region: CASTAAGPLDTQYF. Here the CDR3 DNA reads TGTGCCAGCACGGCGGCGGGTCCCTTAGATACGCAGTATTTT.